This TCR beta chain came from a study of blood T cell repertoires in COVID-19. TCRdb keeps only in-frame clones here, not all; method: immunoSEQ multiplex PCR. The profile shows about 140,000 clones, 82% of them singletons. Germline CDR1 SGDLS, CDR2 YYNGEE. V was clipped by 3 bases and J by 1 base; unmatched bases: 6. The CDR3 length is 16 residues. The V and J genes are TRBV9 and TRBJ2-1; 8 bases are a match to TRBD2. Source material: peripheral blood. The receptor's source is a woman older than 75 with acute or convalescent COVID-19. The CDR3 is CASSGLAGPSYNEQFF. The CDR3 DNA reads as TGTGCCAGCAGCGGATTAGCGGGGCCGTCCTACAATGAGCAGTTCTTC.